This passage covers 13 T cell receptor beta chains from one sample sequenced in a study of blood T cell repertoires in COVID-19. Only in-frame clones appear in the TCRdb table, and some are missing; sequencing was by immunoSEQ multiplex PCR. The table shows 310,000 or so clones, with roughly 88% occurring only once. The sample consisted of peripheral blood. All receptors come from a woman in her 50s with acute or convalescent COVID-19.

This clone was recorded only once. The rearrangement uses TRBV4-1 and TRBJ2-1, with 9 bases lining up with TRBD1. CDR1 is MGHRA, CDR2 YSYEKL, per germline. The CDR3 length is 15 residues. The junction had 6 bases not matched to a gene; V was cut back by 0 bases and J by 9 bases. The CDR3 bases are TGCGCCAGCAGCCAAGATTACAGGGGGCAGGGTGAGCAGTTCTTC. It specifies CASSQDYRGQGEQFF.

This rearrangement joins TRBV2 to TRBJ1-6; D might be TRBD1 (6 bases). CDR3 size: 11 residues. V dropped 6 bases and J dropped 11 bases, with 8 bases sitting between them. The germline V gene has CDR1 SNHLY and CDR2 FYNNEI. For the CDR3, the DNA is TGTGCCAGCAGAGGGGGGGCACCCCTCCACTTT. Encoded protein: CASRGGAPLHF.

The CDR3 protein is CASSTDSEAFF. The CDR3 DNA follows: TGTGCCAGCAGCACGGACAGTGAAGCTTTCTTT. This chain joins TRBV11-1 and TRBJ1-1, with D tentatively TRBD1 (6 bases). The CDR3 has 11 amino acids. Germline lookup yields CDR1 SGHAT and CDR2 FQDESV (reference sequence). V was shortened by 5 bases and J by 7 bases, with 8 bases between the two germline ends.

The chain recombines TRBV28 with TRBJ1-1; TRBD1 matches at 7 bases. CDR3 size: 13 residues. CDR1 MDHEN and CDR2 SYDVKM come from the germline V gene. V shed 9 bases and J 6 bases; nucleotides not matched to a gene: 10. CDR3 sequence: CASKGQVGAEAFF. The DNA for the CDR3 is TGTGCCAGTAAAGGACAGGTCGGCGCTGAAGCTTTCTTT. The full variable domain, completed using reference TRBV28 and TRBJ1-1, is DVKVTQSSRYLVKRTGEKVFLECVQDMDHENMFWYRQDPGLGLRLIYFSYDVKMKEKGDIPEGYSVSREKKERFSLILESASTNQTSMYLCASKGQVGAEAFFGQGTRLTVV.

The rearrangement uses TRBV5-1 and TRBJ2-7; 10 bases are shared with TRBD2. J was trimmed by 1 base and V by 3 bases; bases with no gene match: 4. CDR1 and CDR2 from the germline V gene are SGHRS and YFSETQ. The CDR3 loop spans 15 amino acids. The CDR3 DNA is TGCGCCAGCAGCTACTCAGCGGGAGGGTCCTACGAGCAGTACTTC. Translated, it gives CASSYSAGGSYEQYF.

This chain links TRBV27 with TRBJ1-1; no definite D call. The CDR3 is made up of 13 amino acids. Germline loops: CDR1 MNHEY, CDR2 SMNVEV (reference sequence). V was pared by 5 bases and J by 1 base, with 8 bases between. The CDR3 DNA follows: TGTGCCAGCAGTCTCACTCGGAACACTGAAGCTTTCTTT. Translated: CASSLTRNTEAFF.

The V call is TRBV28, the J call TRBJ2-1; perhaps TRBD2 as D (5 bases). The CDR3 extends over 19 amino acids. Trimming left V 3 bases short and J 0 bases short, with 21 bases between. In germline, CDR1 is MDHEN, CDR2 SYDVKM. Here the CDR3 DNA reads TGTGCCAGCAGTTTTGAGGCCTACGGGATAAAGGGCTCCTACAATGAGCAGTTCTTC. As protein: CASSFEAYGIKGSYNEQFF.

V usage is TRBV19 and J usage is TRBJ2-2, with no clear D. CDR1 is LNHDA and CDR2 is SQIVND in the germline V gene (reference sequence). Trimming took 4 bases from V and 7 from J, leaving 7 bases between them. This CDR3 contains 12 residues. The CDR3 nucleotides read TGTGCCAGTAGTACCGTTAACGGGGAGCTGTTTTTT. Its translation: CASSTVNGELFF.

The chain carries TRBV19 and TRBJ1-6, with TRBD1 identical over 9 bases. The ends lost 5 bases at V and 6 bases at J; junction bases unmatched: 11. This CDR3 region has 17 residues. Germline-derived CDR1 and CDR2 are LNHDA and SQIVND (reference sequence). The CDR3 DNA reads TGTGCCAGTAGTGACCGGGACAGGGAACCATTTAATTCACCCCTCCACTTT. Protein: CASSDRDREPFNSPLHF.

The genes are TRBV9 and TRBJ2-3, with 10 bases aligning to TRBD2. Germline CDR1 is SGDLS and CDR2 is YYNGEE. This CDR3 contains 17 residues. J gave up 3 bases and V 3 bases, and 10 bases lay outside the gene matches. The CDR3 sequence is CASSAEREGVRTDTQYF. CDR3 in DNA: TGTGCCAGCAGCGCCGAGCGGGAGGGGGTTCGGACAGATACGCAGTATTTT.

V is TRBV28 and J is TRBJ1-5; no firm D call. Between the trimmed V and J ends, which lost 5 bases and 7 bases, there was a span of 9 bases. Germline CDR1 MDHEN, CDR2 SYDVKM. The CDR3 spans 12 residues. CDR3 nucleotide sequence: TGTGCCAGCAGTCCGGGATTGCAGCCCCAGCATTTT. This encodes CASSPGLQPQHF.

This sequence joins TRBV24-1 and TRBJ2-7; D is undetermined. V lost 3 bases to trimming and J lost 1 base, with 6 bases between them. Germline V gene lookup returns CDR1 KGHDR and CDR2 SFDVKD. This CDR3 region has 13 residues. For the CDR3, the DNA is TGTGCCACCAGTGATACGGTTTCCTACGAGCAGTACTTC. It is translated as CATSDTVSYEQYF.

This chain joins TRBV10-1 and TRBJ2-7; D gene uncertain. The V gene lost 8 bases and the J gene lost 3 bases, with 17 bases spanning the gap. The germline CDR1 and CDR2 sequences are WNHNN and SYGVQD (reference sequence). The CDR3 loop spans 14 amino acids. Here the CDR3 reads CASLPPERSYEQYF. The DNA for the CDR3 is TGCGCCAGCCTGCCCCCGGAACGGAGCTACGAGCAGTACTTC.